Sequencing of this TCR beta chain was carried out in a study of sequential checkpoint blockade in melanoma. Using immunoSEQ multiplex PCR, the repertoire was profiled, and TCRdb retains in-frame clones only, with some absent. The sample includes around 18,000 clones, 55% to 70% seen only once; the top ten take about 19%. Treatment denoted: randomized to nivolumab then ipilimumab (arm A) or the reverse (arm B). Patients had received no earlier DNA-damaging chemotherapy. Live CD3+CD8+ CD19− CD56− cells were sorted from PBMCs. The sequence was collected from a human donor with melanoma. Source: CD8+ T cells sorted from blood (inferred from file names), taken from a patient given nivolumab and ipilimumab in sequence.

CDR3 region: CASSIGRGQGKSGNTIYF. Written as DNA, the CDR3 is TGTGCCAGTAGTATCGGTCGGGGACAGGGGAAATCTGGAAACACCATATATTTT. The genes are TRBV19 and TRBJ1-3; 10 bases line up with TRBD1. V was pared by 3 bases and J by 1 base, with 9 bases of the junction left unmatched. The CDR3 runs 18 residues. The germline CDR1 and CDR2 sequences are LNHDA and SQIVND (reference sequence).